These 20 T cell receptor beta chains were sequenced from one sample in a study of TIL therapy for anti-PD-1-resistant metastatic lung cancer. This was the immunoSEQ v3 assay. Profiled with immunoSEQ multiplex PCR; TCRdb holds only in-frame clones, not every one. This table holds about 21,000 clones, just over 70% found once. The time point: pre-treatment sample, taken before nivolumab and TIL therapy. This sample comprised blood, obtained at baseline. The receptors here all came from a person aged 25 to 85 with non-small cell lung cancer.

This clone occurred once. The chain carries TRBV19 and TRBJ2-2, with D unclear. CDR1 LNHDA and CDR2 SQIVND come from the germline V gene (reference sequence). CDR3 length: 14 amino acids. Trimming shortened V by 5 bases and J by 0 bases, and 7 bases separated the two germline ends. Here the CDR3 DNA reads TGTGCCAGTAGTGGAACACCGAACACCGGGGAGCTGTTTTTT. Residues: CASSGTPNTGELFF.

In this sample, this clone turned up a few times. The chain couples TRBV5-4 to TRBJ1-1; 7 bases line up with TRBD1. The CDR3 consists of 15 residues. V shed 3 bases and J 1 base; nucleotides not matched to a gene: 6. The germline gives CDR1 SGHNT, CDR2 YYREEE (reference sequence). The CDR3 loop is CASSSRGQGNTEAFF. CDR3 coding DNA: TGTGCCAGCAGCTCTAGGGGGCAGGGGAACACTGAAGCTTTCTTT. Full variable domain (remainder filled in from reference TRBV5-4 and TRBJ1-1): ETGVTQSPTHLIKTRGQQVTLRCSSQSGHNTVSWYQQALGQGPQFIFQYYREEENGRGNFPPRFSGLQFPNYSSELNVNALELDDSALYLCASSSRGQGNTEAFFGQGTRLTVV.

This chain connects TRBV27 to TRBJ2-1; 8 positions agree with TRBD2. CDR3 length: 14 amino acids. The junction had 4 bases not matched to a gene; V was cut back by 3 bases and J by 6 bases. Germline CDR1 and CDR2: MNHEY and SMNVEV (reference sequence). The CDR3 loop is CASSFPGLVNEQFF. The CDR3 DNA follows: TGTGCCAGCAGTTTTCCGGGACTAGTCAATGAGCAGTTCTTC.

This chain connects TRBV6-2 or TRBV6-3 to TRBJ1-2, with 7 bases lining up with TRBD1. Germline CDR1 and CDR2: MNHEY and SVGEGT. This CDR3 is built from 17 residues. V lost 2 bases and J lost 5; bases outside the gene matches: 14. Here the CDR3 reads CASSYEGTALPPYGYTF. CDR3 nucleotide sequence: TGTGCCAGCAGTTACGAAGGGACAGCCCTGCCGCCATATGGCTACACCTTC.

The chain links TRBV29-1 to TRBJ2-2, with TRBD1 as a possible D gene (6 bases). Germline CDR1 is SQVTM and CDR2 is ANQGSEA. V was clipped by 6 bases and J by 5 bases, with 22 bases between them. This CDR3 is 16 amino acids long. CDR3 nucleotide sequence: TGCAGCGTAAAAACCCGACAGGCCTTTGAAACCGGGGAGCTGTTTTTT. This encodes CSVKTRQAFETGELFF.

The V gene is TRBV5-4, the J gene TRBJ2-3, with D possibly being TRBD2 (5 bases). Germline CDR1 is SGHNT and CDR2 is YYREEE (reference sequence). This CDR3 region has 12 residues. V was clipped by 7 bases and J by 5 bases, with 11 bases between them. The CDR3 loop reads CASQRSGDTQYF. The CDR3, as DNA: TGTGCCAGCCAACGGAGCGGAGATACGCAGTATTTT. The complete variable domain, with remaining parts taken from reference TRBV5-4 and TRBJ2-3, reads ETGVTQSPTHLIKTRGQQVTLRCSSQSGHNTVSWYQQALGQGPQFIFQYYREEENGRGNFPPRFSGLQFPNYSSELNVNALELDDSALYLCASQRSGDTQYFGPGTRLTVL.

V and J are TRBV27 and TRBJ2-3; the match to TRBD1 covers 12 bases. Germline V gives CDR1 MNHEY, CDR2 SMNVEV (reference sequence). CDR3 size: 17 residues. V lost 5 bases and J lost 5; bases outside the gene matches: 11. The CDR3 is CASSTPRGQGARDTQYF. The CDR3 region has the DNA TGTGCCAGCAGTACACCCCGGGGACAGGGGGCGAGAGATACGCAGTATTTT.

V gene TRBV2 combines with J gene TRBJ1-1; D remains unclear. The CDR3 covers 12 residues. Germline CDR1 is SNHLY and CDR2 is FYNNEI. Trimming pared 3 bases from V and 11 bases from J, leaving 13 bases between. CDR3 DNA: TGTGCCAGCAGTGAGTTGCCCGAACTGGCTTTCTTT. Protein product: CASSELPELAFF.

This chain uses TRBV2 with TRBJ1-3; tentative D call: TRBD1 (6 bases). The CDR3 length is 14 residues. Germline V gene sequence: CDR1 SNHLY, CDR2 FYNNEI. V was clipped by 6 bases and J by 3 bases, with 12 bases between them. The CDR3 bases are TGTGCCAGCAGAGAGACAGGACGTGGAAACACCATATATTTT. As protein: CASRETGRGNTIYF.

This clone has just a few counts. The V gene is TRBV3-1 (or the pseudogene TRBV3-2), the J gene TRBJ1-5, with D unresolved. Trimming shortened V by 5 bases and J by 0 bases, and 5 bases separated the two germline ends. Germline-derived CDR1 and CDR2 are LGHDT and YNNKEL (reference sequence). The CDR3 totals 13 residues. Here the CDR3 reads CASSVNSNQPQHF. The CDR3 coding sequence is TGTGCCAGCAGCGTCAATAGCAATCAGCCCCAGCATTTT.

The chain couples TRBV5-5 to TRBJ1-2; D gene uncertain. Per the germline V gene, CDR1 is SGHKS and CDR2 is YYEKEE (reference sequence). The CDR3 has 13 amino acids. Trimming took off 1 base at V and 8 bases at J, with 12 bases between the two ends. This chain's CDR3 is CASSLRQLEGYTF. Here the CDR3 DNA reads TGTGCCAGCAGCTTGAGGCAGTTGGAAGGCTACACCTTC.

The CDR3 protein is CASSPQGSSYEQYF. DNA of the CDR3: TGTGCCAGCAGCCCTCAGGGGAGCTCCTACGAGCAGTACTTC. This rearrangement joins TRBV7-9 to TRBJ2-7; tentative D call: TRBD1 (6 bases). Germline V CDR1 and CDR2: SEHNR, FQNEAQ (reference sequence). The ends were cut back, 5 bases at V and 0 bases at J, with 11 bases in the middle. The CDR3 is 14 amino acids.

This clone was observed a few times. The chain links TRBV30 to TRBJ1-4, with no clear D. The germline V gene has CDR1 GTSNPN and CDR2 SVGIG (reference sequence). V was shortened by 1 base and J by 7 bases, with 13 bases between the two germline ends. CDR3 length: 14 amino acids. The CDR3: CAWSGPLRGEKLFF. The CDR3 DNA is TGTGCCTGGAGTGGGCCTCTTCGCGGTGAAAAACTGTTTTTT.

CDR3 in amino acids: CASTQRVGLDNSPLHF. DNA of the CDR3: TGTGCCAGCACCCAGCGGGTAGGGTTGGATAATTCACCCCTCCACTTT. V usage is TRBV2 and J usage is TRBJ1-6; D gene unclear. The CDR3 is 16 amino acids. Germline V gene lookup returns CDR1 SNHLY and CDR2 FYNNEI. The V and J ends lost 7 bases and 5 bases respectively, with 18 bases between them.

This chain joins TRBV12-5 and TRBJ2-5; D may be TRBD1 (5 bases). The CDR3 contains 13 residues. V was shortened by 2 bases and J by 4 bases, with 8 bases between the two germline ends. The germline V gene has CDR1 LGHNT and CDR2 FRNRAP. CDR3 in amino acids: CASGLHGAETQYF. Here the CDR3 DNA reads TGTGCTAGTGGTTTGCATGGGGCAGAGACCCAGTACTTC.

This rearrangement joins TRBV27 to TRBJ2-2; no definite D call. Germline V gives CDR1 MNHEY, CDR2 SMNVEV (reference sequence). The CDR3 is 16 residues long. V shed 4 bases and J shed 6 bases, with 18 bases lying between them. The CDR3 reads CASSSRLLSHSGELFF. The CDR3 DNA reads TGTGCCAGCAGTTCGCGACTGCTAAGTCACTCCGGGGAGCTGTTTTTT.

The chain links TRBV18 to TRBJ1-2; no clear D. The V gene lost 4 bases and the J gene lost 4 bases, with 13 bases spanning the gap. The CDR3 runs to 14 residues. The germline V gene has CDR1 KGHSH and CDR2 LQKENI. In nucleotides, the CDR3 is TGTGCCAGCTCACGGGAAGGTGAGGGCTATGGCTACACCTTC. Amino acids: CASSREGEGYGYTF.

V usage is TRBV27 and J usage is TRBJ1-2; 7 nucleotides align to TRBD1. V lost 1 base, J lost 2 bases, and 10 bases stayed unmatched. The CDR3 is made up of 17 amino acids. CDR1 MNHEY and CDR2 SMNVEV come from the germline V gene (reference sequence). CDR3 residues: CASSLYPPDRINYGYTF. In nucleotides, the CDR3 is TGTGCCAGCAGTTTATACCCCCCGGACAGGATAAACTATGGCTACACCTTC.

In this sample, this clone turned up once. The gene calls are TRBV7-2 and TRBJ2-3; 9 bases match TRBD1. Germline assignment: CDR1 SGHTA and CDR2 FQGNSA. Losses at the gene ends were 5 bases for V and 6 bases for J; bases not matched to a gene: 6. The CDR3 is 14 amino acids. The CDR3 is CASSHGTGLDTQYF. The CDR3 bases are TGTGCCAGCAGCCACGGGACAGGGCTGGATACGCAGTATTTT.

As to this clone: Germline is not matched at one junction end, which may reflect a read error. The V and J genes are TRBV5-6 and TRBJ2-2; weak D call: TRBD1 (6 bases). There are 16 residues in the CDR3. Germline V lookup: CDR1 SGHDT, CDR2 YYEEEE. The CDR3 loop reads CASTLIGTKNTGELFF. As DNA, the CDR3 is TGTGCCAGCACCTTGATCGGGACAAAGAACACCGGGGAGCTGTTTTTT. Based on the CDR3 plus reference TRBV5-6 and TRBJ2-2, the full variable domain is DAGVTQSPTHLIKTRGQQVTLRCSPKSGHDTVSWYQQALGQGPQFIFQYYEEEERQRGNFPDRFSGHQFPNYSSELNVNALLLGDSALYLCASTLIGTKNTGELFFGEGSRLTVL.